This entry is about one T cell receptor (beta chain). What it recognizes is unknown. One end of the junction fails to match germline, which may point to a read error. Three rounds of nested PCR, following a modified ARM-PCR protocol, produced the TCRbeta library. TCRdb reprocessed the multiplex PCR reads with MiXCR, giving one entry per CDR3 protein. The sample holds approximately 140,000 distinct CDR3 sequences, around 61% seen once. This sample's RNA came from whole unsorted tissue. The entry originates in a study of tumor and adjacent non-tumor tissue in lung cancer. Study information: Patients comprised 12 adenocarcinoma, a couple of squamous cell carcinoma and 1 small cell lung cancer. On average, productive TCRbeta reads reached roughly 4 million per sample.

The CDR3 contains 15 residues. Regarding the study as a whole: Tumor TCR diversity, when higher, was linked to shorter survival. TCR diversity was significantly greater in tumor than normal lung tissue.

The rearrangement joins TRBV12-3 or TRBV12-4 to TRBJ2-2, with D possibly matching TRBD1 (5 bases). This sequence was found in a man aged 60 to 69 with small cell lung cancer. The specimen was lung tumor tissue. As DNA, the CDR3 is TGTGCCGGCAGTTTACGCCAGGGCCCCACCGGGGAGCTGTTTTTT. Protein: CAGSLRQGPTGELFF.